The 28 T cell receptor beta chains in this list originate from one sample, sequenced in a study of control samples from healthy donors and cancer patients. Profiled with immunoSEQ multiplex PCR; TCRdb holds only in-frame clones, not every one. The table includes tens of thousands of clones, 94% detected once. Input material: blood. These receptors were obtained from a man aged 25-45 years in good health.

This chain connects TRBV19 to TRBJ1-5; the match to TRBD1 covers 7 bases. The junction had 8 bases not matched to a gene; V was cut back by 9 bases and J by 6 bases. The length of the CDR3 is 13 residues. Germline V gene data show CDR1 as LNHDA and CDR2 as SQIVND (reference sequence). The CDR3 DNA reads TGTGCCAGCAACGACAGGGAAGGTCAGCCCCAGCATTTT. Its translation: CASNDREGQPQHF.

V usage is TRBV11-3 and J usage is TRBJ2-1, with D perhaps matching TRBD2 (6 bases). The CDR3 is made up of 15 amino acids. From germline, CDR1 is SGHNT and CDR2 YENEEA. Trimming took off 3 bases at V and 3 bases at J, with 12 bases between the two ends. This chain's CDR3 is CASSLGGRIYNEQFF. For the CDR3, the DNA is TGTGCCAGCAGCTTGGGGGGACGCATCTACAATGAGCAGTTCTTC.

In this sample, this clone turned up once. The V gene is TRBV4-3, the J gene TRBJ1-2; no definite D call. CDR1 is LGHNA and CDR2 is YSLEER in the germline V gene. V gave up 0 bases and J gave up 6 bases, with 8 bases separating them. The CDR3 spans 13 residues. This CDR3 reads CASSQDGRHGYTF. The CDR3 DNA reads TGCGCCAGCAGCCAAGATGGACGCCATGGCTACACCTTC.

The CDR3 coding sequence is TGTGCCAGCAGTGATTACGAGCAGTACTTC. It is translated as CASSDYEQYF. The chain uses TRBV6-1 and TRBJ2-7; D is unclear. The CDR3 contains 10 residues. The V gene lost 3 bases and the J gene lost 4 bases, with 1 base spanning the gap. CDR1 MNHNS and CDR2 SASEGT come from the germline V gene.

The chain joins TRBV5-8 to TRBJ1-2; D uncertain. There are 14 residues in the CDR3. V lost 2 bases and J 3 bases, leaving 11 bases between the germline ends. CDR1 is SGHTS and CDR2 is YDEGEE in the germline V gene. CDR3 bases: TGTGCCAGCAGCTTTCGGGGAATTGACTATGGCTACACCTTC. Translating gives CASSFRGIDYGYTF.

The CDR3 loop is CASSVDRGPTDEQFF. The CDR3 nucleotides read TGTGCCAGCAGCGTGGACAGGGGGCCTACAGATGAGCAGTTCTTC. V gene TRBV9 combines with J gene TRBJ2-1; 11 bases line up with TRBD1. The CDR3 has 15 residues. Germline CDR1 and CDR2: SGDLS and YYNGEE. V dropped 2 bases and J dropped 8; count of bases not matched to a gene: 6.

The V and J genes are TRBV20-1 and TRBJ1-1; D remains unclear. CDR3 length: 14 amino acids. Per the germline V gene, CDR1 is DFQATT and CDR2 is SNEGSKA (reference sequence). Trimming took off 3 bases at V and 8 bases at J, with 19 bases between the two ends. CDR3 nucleotides: TGCAGTGCTAGTGGAATCGACGGCCGGAGGGAAGCTTTCTTT. It is translated as CSASGIDGRREAFF.

The J gene is TRBJ2-5, the V gene TRBV11-1; no reliable D call. CDR3 size: 14 residues. Between the trimmed V and J ends, which lost 4 bases and 0 bases, there was a span of 9 bases. Germline values: CDR1 SGHAT, CDR2 FQDESV (reference sequence). The CDR3: CASSSANNQETQYF. In DNA, the CDR3 is TGTGCCAGCAGCTCAGCAAACAACCAAGAGACCCAGTACTTC.

The rearrangement joins TRBV5-1 to TRBJ2-7; possible D gene TRBD1, 6 bases. This CDR3 has 14 residues. The V end lost 4 bases, the J end lost 0 bases, and 11 bases lay between the germline ends. Germline CDR1 reads SGHRS; CDR2 reads YFSETQ. This CDR3 reads CASSVPDSSYEQYF. Written as DNA, the CDR3 is TGCGCCAGCAGCGTCCCGGACAGCTCCTACGAGCAGTACTTC. The whole variable domain, filled in from reference TRBV5-1 and TRBJ2-7, reads KAGVTQTPRYLIKTRGQQVTLSCSPISGHRSVSWYQQTPGQGLQFLFEYFSETQRNKGNFPGRFSGRQFSNSRSEMNVSTLELGDSALYLCASSVPDSSYEQYFGPGTRLTVT.

This clone was counted between two and nine times. The rearrangement links TRBV20-1 to TRBJ2-1; D unclear. Germline CDR1 is DFQATT and CDR2 is SNEGSKA (reference sequence). The CDR3 runs 11 residues. Trimming left V 4 bases short and J 7 bases short, with 8 bases between. For the CDR3, the DNA is TGCAGTGCTACCCAGAAGAATGAGCAGTTCTTC. It yields the protein CSATQKNEQFF.

The CDR3, as DNA: TGTGCCAGCAGTTTTAGGGGCGGAACCTATGGCTACACCTTC. Translating it yields CASSFRGGTYGYTF. The rearrangement joins TRBV27 to TRBJ1-2; the D gene is possibly TRBD1 (5 bases). Germline V gene lookup returns CDR1 MNHEY and CDR2 SMNVEV (reference sequence). The CDR3 contains 14 residues. V dropped 3 bases and J dropped 4 bases, with 12 bases sitting between them.

V gene TRBV7-9 combines with J gene TRBJ1-1, with TRBD1 as a possible D gene (5 bases). With 6 bases removed from V and 8 bases from J, the gap between germline ends came to 16 bases. Per the germline V gene, CDR1 is SEHNR and CDR2 is FQNEAQ (reference sequence). CDR3 size: 13 residues. The CDR3 region is CASRVGSGLEAFF. In nucleotides, the CDR3 is TGTGCCAGCAGGGTGGGGTCAGGGCTAGAAGCTTTCTTT.

The chain joins TRBV5-1 to TRBJ2-7; no reliable D call. There are 14 residues in the CDR3. Germline V gene lookup returns CDR1 SGHRS and CDR2 YFSETQ. The V gene lost 0 bases and the J gene lost 4 bases, with 11 bases spanning the gap. The CDR3 DNA sequence: TGCGCCAGCAGCTTGGATCCCAGCAATTACGAGCAGTACTTC. Translating gives CASSLDPSNYEQYF.

This chain connects TRBV10-2 to TRBJ1-4; 7 nucleotides align to TRBD1. The CDR3 is made up of 15 amino acids. Germline V gene sequence: CDR1 WSHSY, CDR2 SAAADI. The V gene end was trimmed by 8 bases and the J gene end by 0 bases; junction bases not matched to a gene: 6. CDR3 protein: CASVDRVATNEKLFF. In nucleotides, the CDR3 is TGCGCCAGCGTAGACAGGGTTGCAACTAATGAAAAACTGTTTTTT.

The rearrangement links TRBV27 to TRBJ2-2; D remains unclear. Germline CDR1 reads MNHEY; CDR2 reads SMNVEV (reference sequence). The V gene lost 7 bases and the J gene lost 5 bases, with 8 bases spanning the gap. CDR3 length equals 12 residues. The CDR3 DNA sequence: TGTGCCAGCAATATTGGGACCGGGGAGCTGTTTTTT. Translation: CASNIGTGELFF.

This clone has a handful of counts. The DNA for the CDR3 is TGTGCCACCAGTGCGGCAGGGAGCTCCTACGAGCAGTACTTC. Encoded protein: CATSAAGSSYEQYF. J is TRBJ2-7 and V is TRBV24-1; either TRBD1 or TRBD2 may fit D (5 bases each). The CDR3 extends over 14 amino acids. Germline V gene data show CDR1 as KGHDR and CDR2 as SFDVKD. The V end lost 5 bases, the J end lost 0 bases, and 10 bases lay between the germline ends.

The chain has TRBV7-3 and TRBJ2-1, with a possible D match to TRBD1 (6 bases). The CDR3 has 17 amino acids. Germline values: CDR1 SGHTA, CDR2 FQGTGA. Trimming stripped 0 bases from V and 4 bases from J, with 16 bases between. CDR3 in amino acids: CASSLTDTGIGYNEQFF. For the CDR3, the DNA is TGTGCCAGCAGCTTAACGGATACAGGGATAGGGTACAATGAGCAGTTCTTC.

This chain joins TRBV6-1 and TRBJ1-5; TRBD1 is a possible D gene (5 bases). The CDR3 has 14 residues. V was pared by 0 bases and J by 10 bases, with 13 bases between. Per the germline V gene, CDR1 is MNHNS and CDR2 is SASEGT. The CDR3 protein is CASSEAPLTEPQHF. CDR3 bases: TGTGCCAGCAGTGAAGCCCCCCTGACAGAACCCCAGCATTTT.

The rearrangement uses TRBV5-1 and TRBJ2-1, with TRBD2 matching over 10 bases. CDR3 length: 14 amino acids. Trimming removed 6 bases from V and 4 bases from J; junction bases left unmatched: 4. Germline CDR1 SGHRS, CDR2 YFSETQ. Here the CDR3 reads CASNGGLAYNEQFF. DNA for the CDR3: TGCGCCAGCAATGGGGGACTAGCGTACAATGAGCAGTTCTTC.

The rearrangement links TRBV7-2 to TRBJ2-5; tentative D call: TRBD1 (5 bases). Trimming stripped 7 bases from V and 1 base from J, with 10 bases between. Germline V gene data show CDR1 as SGHTA and CDR2 as FQGNSA. CDR3 length: 13 amino acids. The CDR3 sequence: CASTTGFQETQYF. In DNA, the CDR3 is TGTGCCAGCACCACAGGTTTCCAAGAGACCCAGTACTTC.

V and J are TRBV5-1 and TRBJ2-7; D perhaps matches TRBD1 (6 bases). The V gene's germline CDR1 is SGHRS and CDR2 YFSETQ. The V end was cut by 3 bases, the J end by 3 bases, with 10 bases between. This CDR3 contains 13 residues. DNA of the CDR3: TGCGCCAGCAGCTCAGGACAGAACTACGAGCAGTACTTC. This translates into CASSSGQNYEQYF.

CDR3 region: CASSLARDRATDTQYF. The DNA for the CDR3 is TGCGCCAGCAGCTTAGCCCGGGACAGGGCAACAGATACGCAGTATTTT. The chain is built from TRBV5-1 and TRBJ2-3, with TRBD1 matching over 9 bases. This CDR3 comprises 16 residues. Germline CDR1 and CDR2: SGHRS and YFSETQ. J was trimmed by 3 bases and V by 2 bases; bases with no gene match: 7.

The J gene is TRBJ1-5, the V gene TRBV18; D unclear. The CDR3 extends over 13 amino acids. The V end was cut by 6 bases, the J end by 9 bases, with 15 bases between. From germline, CDR1 is KGHSH and CDR2 LQKENI. The CDR3 DNA reads TGTGCCAGCTCTCCAGAGCGGGCGAGGCCCCAGCATTTT. Translating gives CASSPERARPQHF.

The chain combines TRBV19 with TRBJ1-1, with D possibly TRBD1 on 6 matching bases. Germline CDR1 and CDR2: LNHDA and SQIVND (reference sequence). The CDR3 covers 14 residues. The V gene lost 5 bases and the J gene lost 4 bases, with 14 bases spanning the gap. CDR3 sequence: CASSYGEGVTEAFF. CDR3 sequence (DNA): TGTGCCAGTAGTTATGGGGAGGGGGTCACTGAAGCTTTCTTT.

V usage is TRBV23-1 and J usage is TRBJ2-1, with 10 positions matching TRBD2. TRBV23-1 is filed as an ORF, its function uncertain. The CDR3 length is 18 residues. J lost 2 bases, V lost 4 bases, and 11 bases had no gene match. Here the CDR3 reads CASSRSPSGRAPYNEQFF. The CDR3 DNA reads TGCGCCAGCAGTCGCAGCCCGAGCGGGAGGGCCCCCTACAATGAGCAGTTCTTC.

This sequence joins TRBV7-6 and TRBJ1-1, with D possibly TRBD1 on 5 matching bases. In germline, CDR1 is SGHVS, CDR2 FNYEAQ. With 3 bases removed from V and 4 bases from J, the gap between germline ends came to 12 bases. The CDR3 spans 14 residues. In DNA, the CDR3 is TGTGCCAGCAGCTTCGGCAGGGACGGCACTGAAGCTTTCTTT. Amino acids: CASSFGRDGTEAFF.

J is TRBJ1-1 and V is TRBV18; 11 positions agree with TRBD1. V lost 3 bases and J lost 3; bases outside the gene matches: 3. Per germline, CDR1 KGHSH and CDR2 LQKENI. There are 15 residues in the CDR3. CDR3 nucleotide sequence: TGTGCCAGCTCACCCGGGACAGGGGGAGACACTGAAGCTTTCTTT. The encoded protein is CASSPGTGGDTEAFF.

A few counts support this clone. The V and J genes are TRBV30 and TRBJ2-7; tentatively, D is TRBD1 or TRBD2 (5 bases each). This CDR3 region has 14 residues. Deletions cut 8 bases from V and 5 bases from J, with 22 bases between. Looked up from germline, CDR1 is GTSNPN and CDR2 is SVGIG (reference sequence). The CDR3 DNA follows: TGTGCCGCAGGAAAGGGGACGTCGAACCACGAGCAGTACTTC. As protein: CAAGKGTSNHEQYF.